The T cell receptor (beta chain) under discussion was sequenced for a study of Graves' ophthalmopathy and Graves' hyperthyroidism. There are a few counts of this clonotype. Antigen unknown. TCR beta CDR3 amplification used RNA transcripts. First-round RT-PCR employed HTBI primers, with a second-round multiplex PCR after it. TCRdb reanalysed the multiplex PCR reads using MiXCR and keeps one entry per CDR3 protein. The data show some 520,000 distinct CDR3 sequences, around an eighth seen once. Study-level results: Among expanded thyroid clonotypes above 0.001 frequency, most also occurred in blood.

This CDR3 is 14 amino acids long. CDR1 is SGHAT, CDR2 FQNNGV, per germline. The V gene lost 5 bases and the J gene lost 1 base, with 6 bases spanning the gap. This chain uses TRBV11-2 with TRBJ2-6; the D is unclear. Sequenced: blood. The clonotype comes from a woman in her thirties with Graves' ophthalmopathy. In DNA form, the CDR3 reads TGTGCCAGCAGCGCAGATTCTGGGGCCAACGTCCTGACTTTC. This gives the protein CASSADSGANVLTF. The entire variable domain, with the rest obtained from reference TRBV11-2 and TRBJ2-6, is as follows: EAGVAQSPRYKIIEKRQSVAFWCNPISGHATLYWYQQILGQGPKLLIQFQNNGVVDDSQLPKDRFSAERLKGVDSTLKIQPAKLEDSAVYLCASSADSGANVLTFGAGSRLTVL.